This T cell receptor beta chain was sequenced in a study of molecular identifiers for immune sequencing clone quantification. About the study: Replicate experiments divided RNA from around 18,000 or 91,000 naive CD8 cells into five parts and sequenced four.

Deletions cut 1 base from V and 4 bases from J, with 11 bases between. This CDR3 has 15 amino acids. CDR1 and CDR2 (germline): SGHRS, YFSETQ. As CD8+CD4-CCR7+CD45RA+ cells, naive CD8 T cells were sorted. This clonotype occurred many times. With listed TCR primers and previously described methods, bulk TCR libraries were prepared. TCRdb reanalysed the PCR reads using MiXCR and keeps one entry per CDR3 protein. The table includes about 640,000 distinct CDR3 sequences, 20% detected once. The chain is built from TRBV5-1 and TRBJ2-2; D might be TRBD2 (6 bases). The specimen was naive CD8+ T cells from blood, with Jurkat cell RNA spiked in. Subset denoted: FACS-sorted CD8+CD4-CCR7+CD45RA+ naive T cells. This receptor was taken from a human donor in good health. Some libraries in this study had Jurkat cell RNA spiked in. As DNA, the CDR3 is TGCGCCAGCAGCTTGTTTCAGGGAGGCACCGGGGAGCTGTTTTTT. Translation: CASSLFQGGTGELFF.